This T cell receptor (beta chain) was captured in a study of CD8+ T cells in alopecia areata. General observations from the study: Besides other cells, scalp samples also yield sequences of resident alphabeta T cells from normal skin. Scalp clonality, along with expanded CD8+ clones among the top 100, was significantly decreased by tofacitinib.

The sample's treatment: oral pan-JAK inhibitor, 5-10 mg twice daily. This clone was counted only a few times. No antigen is known for it. V shed 9 bases, J shed 5 bases, and the junction held 8 bases outside the gene matches. Germline-derived CDR1 and CDR2 are SGHAT and FQNNGV. The CDR3 is made up of 13 amino acids. Sequencing used cDNA as its template, made by extracting RNA and reverse transcribing it. Using immunoSEQ multiplex PCR, the repertoire was profiled, and TCRdb retains in-frame clones only, with some absent. The sample carries 200,000 to 250,000 clones, 43% recorded once. The material sequenced was CD4+ T cells sorted from blood, taken between weeks 36 and 40, from a patient treated with tofacitinib. The rearrangement uses TRBV11-2 and TRBJ2-7, with 9 bases that match TRBD1. The receptor was derived from a human donor with alopecia areata. DNA for the CDR3: TGTGCCAGTGGACAGGGGCCACCCAACGAGCAGTACTTC. It encodes CASGQGPPNEQYF.